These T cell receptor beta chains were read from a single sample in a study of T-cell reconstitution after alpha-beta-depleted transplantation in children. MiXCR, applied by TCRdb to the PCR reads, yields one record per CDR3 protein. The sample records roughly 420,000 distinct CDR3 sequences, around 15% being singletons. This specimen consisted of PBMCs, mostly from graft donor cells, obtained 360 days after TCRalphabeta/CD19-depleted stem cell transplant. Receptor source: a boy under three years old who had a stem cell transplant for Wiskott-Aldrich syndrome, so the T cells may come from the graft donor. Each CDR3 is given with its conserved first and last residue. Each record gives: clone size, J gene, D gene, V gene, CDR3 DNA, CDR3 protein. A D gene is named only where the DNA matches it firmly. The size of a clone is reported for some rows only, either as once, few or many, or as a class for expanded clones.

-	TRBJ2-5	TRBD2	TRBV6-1	TGTGCCAGCAGCCTTAGCGGGGGGGCCCTACAAGAGACCCAGTACTTC	CASSLSGGALQETQYF
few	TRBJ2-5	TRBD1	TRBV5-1	TGCGCCAGCAGCTTGGCCGGACAGGCCTGGGCCCTAGGAGAGACCCAGTACTTC	CASSLAGQAWALGETQYF
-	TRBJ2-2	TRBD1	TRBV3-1	TGTGCCAGCACCCGGACAGGGGGGAACACCGGGGAGCTGTTTTTT	CASTRTGGNTGELFF
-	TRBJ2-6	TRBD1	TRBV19	TGTGCCAGCAGTAGACCGCCGGGACAGGGAACTTACTCTGGGGCCAACGTCCTGACTTTC	CASSRPPGQGTYSGANVLTF
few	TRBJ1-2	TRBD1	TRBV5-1	TGCGCCAGCAGCCTCCGGGACAGGGGGAGAGCTAACTATGGCTACACCTTC	CASSLRDRGRANYGYTF
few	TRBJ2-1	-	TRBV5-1	TGCGCCAGCAGCAAAAATTTACCCAGGGCCAACTCCTACAATGAGCAGTTCTTC	CASSKNLPRANSYNEQFF
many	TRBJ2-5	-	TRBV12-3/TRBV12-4	TGTGCCAGCAGTTTGTCTGAGACCCAGTACTTC	CASSLSETQYF
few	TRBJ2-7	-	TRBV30	TGTGCCTGGAGTGTGCCCATTCCTAACGAGCAGTACTTC	CAWSVPIPNEQYF
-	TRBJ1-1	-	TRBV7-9	TGTGCCAGCAGCTTGATTCTGGGGGGTGACACTGAAGCTTTCTTT	CASSLILGGDTEAFF
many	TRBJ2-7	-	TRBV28	TGTGCCAGCAGTTTATTCGGGCAGGGGAGCTCCTACGAGCAGTACTTC	CASSLFGQGSSYEQYF
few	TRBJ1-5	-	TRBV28	TGTGCCAGCACCGGGCTCTGGGAGGGCAATCAGCCCCAGCATTTT	CASTGLWEGNQPQHF
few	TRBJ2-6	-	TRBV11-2	TGTGCCAGCAATCGGGCCCACCTCTCTGGGGCCAACGTCCTGACTTTC	CASNRAHLSGANVLTF
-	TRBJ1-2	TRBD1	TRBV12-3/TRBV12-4	TGTGCCAGCAGTTTAGGGACAGGGCCCTCCTATGAAGAGGGCTACACCTTC	CASSLGTGPSYEEGYTF